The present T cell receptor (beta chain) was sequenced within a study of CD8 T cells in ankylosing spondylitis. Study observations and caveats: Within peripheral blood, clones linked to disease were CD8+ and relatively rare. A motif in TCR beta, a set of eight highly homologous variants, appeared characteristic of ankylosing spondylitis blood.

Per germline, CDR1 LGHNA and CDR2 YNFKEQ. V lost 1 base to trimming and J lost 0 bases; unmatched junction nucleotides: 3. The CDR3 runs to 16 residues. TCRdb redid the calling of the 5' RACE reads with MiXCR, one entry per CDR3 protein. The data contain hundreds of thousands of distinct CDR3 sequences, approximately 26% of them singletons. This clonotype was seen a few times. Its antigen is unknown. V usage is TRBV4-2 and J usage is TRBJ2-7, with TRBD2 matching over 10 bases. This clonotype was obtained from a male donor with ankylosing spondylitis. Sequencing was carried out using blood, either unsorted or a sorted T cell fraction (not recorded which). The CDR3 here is CASSQGLAGYSYEQYF. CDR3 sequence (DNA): TGTGCCAGCAGCCAAGGACTAGCGGGCTACTCCTACGAGCAGTACTTC.